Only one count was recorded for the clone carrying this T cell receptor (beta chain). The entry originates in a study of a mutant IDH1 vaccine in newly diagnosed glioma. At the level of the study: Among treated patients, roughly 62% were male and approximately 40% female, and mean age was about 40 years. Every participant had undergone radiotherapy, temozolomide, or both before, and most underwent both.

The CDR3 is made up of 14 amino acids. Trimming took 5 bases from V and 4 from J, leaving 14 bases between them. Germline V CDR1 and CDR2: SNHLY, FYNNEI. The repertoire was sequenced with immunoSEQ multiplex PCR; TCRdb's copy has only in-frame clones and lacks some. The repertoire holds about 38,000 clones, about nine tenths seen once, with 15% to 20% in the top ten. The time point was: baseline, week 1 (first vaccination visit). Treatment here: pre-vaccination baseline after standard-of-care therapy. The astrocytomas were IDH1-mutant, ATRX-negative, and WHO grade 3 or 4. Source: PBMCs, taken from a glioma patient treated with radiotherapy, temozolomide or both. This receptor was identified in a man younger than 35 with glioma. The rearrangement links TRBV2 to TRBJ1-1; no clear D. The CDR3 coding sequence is TGTGCCAGCAGTAAAGGGAAGACGGCCACTGAAGCTTTCTTT. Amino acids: CASSKGKTATEAFF.